This passage covers 26 T cell receptor beta chains from one sample sequenced in a study of T-cell reconstitution after alpha-beta-depleted transplantation in children. A library of TCRbeta sequences, prepared with unique molecular identifiers, was generated. TCRdb analysed the PCR reads with MiXCR anew, one entry per CDR3 protein. This table holds some 200,000 distinct CDR3 sequences, approximately 10% found once. The sequencing used PBMCs, collected before TCRalphabeta/CD19-depleted stem cell transplant. The receptors come from a child under three years old with acute myeloid leukemia, due to receive a stem cell transplant.

This clonotype was found many times. The J gene is TRBJ1-2, the V gene TRBV19, with D possibly being TRBD1 (5 bases). The CDR3 has 15 residues. V dropped 5 bases and J dropped 0 bases, with 13 bases sitting between them. CDR1 is LNHDA, CDR2 SQIVND, per germline (reference sequence). In DNA form, the CDR3 reads TGTGCCAGTAGTCCTCAGGGCGTCGCTAACTATGGCTACACCTTC. This codes for CASSPQGVANYGYTF.

In its sample, this clonotype was seen many times. The chain is built from TRBV29-1 and TRBJ1-2; D ambiguous. Trimming shortened V by 0 bases and J by 8 bases, and 10 bases separated the two germline ends. This CDR3 is 12 amino acids long. Per the germline V gene, CDR1 is SQVTM and CDR2 is ANQGSEA. The CDR3 nucleotides are TGCAGCGTTGAAGATCATTTGGGAGGCTACACCTTC. Protein product: CSVEDHLGGYTF.

The chain has TRBV11-2 and TRBJ2-7; D remains unclear. V was cut by 5 bases and J by 0 bases, with 14 bases left in between. Germline CDR1 reads SGHAT; CDR2 reads FQNNGV. The CDR3 sequence is 15 residues long. CDR3 DNA sequence: TGTGCCAGCAGCCCGAACAACGTCCGCTCCTACGAGCAGTACTTC. Translated, it gives CASSPNNVRSYEQYF.

This clonotype was picked up many times. This chain uses TRBV7-9 with TRBJ2-1; 9 bases are a match to TRBD2. V lost 5 bases, J lost 1 base, and 3 bases stayed unmatched. The CDR3 runs to 15 residues. CDR1 SEHNR and CDR2 FQNEAQ come from the germline V gene (reference sequence). The CDR3, as DNA: TGTGCCAGCAGCCGACTAGCGGAGTCCTACAATGAGCAGTTCTTC. Protein sequence: CASSRLAESYNEQFF.

This clonotype was detected many times. The chain uses TRBV14 and TRBJ2-3; D is unresolved. Per the germline V gene, CDR1 is SGHDN and CDR2 is FVKESK. The CDR3 consists of 14 residues. V shed 1 base and J shed 2 bases, with 7 bases lying between them. CDR3 protein: CASSQGQPTDTQYF. For the CDR3, the DNA is TGTGCCAGCAGCCAAGGACAACCCACAGATACGCAGTATTTT.

The rearrangement uses TRBV5-1 and TRBJ2-5; 13 bases are a match to TRBD2. V trimming: 6 bases; J trimming: 13 bases; junction bases outside the gene matches: 12. The germline V gene encodes CDR1 SGHRS and CDR2 YFSETQ. This CDR3 is 14 amino acids long. As DNA, the CDR3 is TGCGCCAGCACAGAGGGGACTAGCGGGACCAAGGGGTACTTC. Translated, it gives CASTEGTSGTKGYF.

This clonotype occurred many times. The chain has TRBV24-1 and TRBJ1-2; D might be TRBD1 (5 bases). V lost 5 bases, J lost 4 bases, and 13 bases lay in between. CDR1 and CDR2 from the germline V gene are KGHDR and SFDVKD. The CDR3 length is 14 residues. This CDR3 reads CATSGGDSFYGYTF. As DNA, the CDR3 is TGTGCCACCAGTGGTGGAGACAGTTTCTATGGCTACACCTTC.

This clonotype was recorded at least ten times. The rearrangement links TRBV7-6 to TRBJ2-3; D unclear. V was clipped by 3 bases and J by 0 bases, with 10 bases between them. Germline loops: CDR1 SGHVS, CDR2 FNYEAQ. The CDR3 sequence is 15 residues long. The CDR3 nucleotides are TGTGCCAGCAGCTTGAGAGAGTTTAGCACAGATACGCAGTATTTT. It encodes CASSLREFSTDTQYF.

The table lists this clonotype with many counts. The chain is built from TRBV29-1 and TRBJ1-2, with D perhaps TRBD1 (5 bases). The germline CDR1 and CDR2 sequences are SQVTM and ANQGSEA. With 4 bases removed from V and 6 bases from J, the gap between germline ends came to 6 bases. The CDR3 is 10 amino acids. The CDR3 protein is CSVVGDGYTF. CDR3 bases: TGCAGCGTTGTGGGGGATGGCTACACCTTC.

The table lists this clonotype with many counts. V gene TRBV29-1 combines with J gene TRBJ1-1; unclear D gene. The CDR3 contains 14 residues. CDR1 and CDR2 from the germline V gene are SQVTM and ANQGSEA. V lost 3 bases and J 5 bases, leaving 16 bases between the germline ends. The CDR3 spells CSVDRMGFWTEAFF. The CDR3 DNA sequence: TGCAGCGTTGACAGGATGGGCTTTTGGACTGAAGCTTTCTTT.

Ten or more counts support this clonotype. The chain links TRBV6-6 to TRBJ1-2; D remains unclear. This CDR3 is built from 12 residues. The V and J ends lost 5 bases and 0 bases respectively, with 4 bases between them. Germline V CDR1 and CDR2: MNHNY, SVGAGI (reference sequence). DNA for the CDR3: TGTGCCAGCAGTAAACCTAACTATGGCTACACCTTC. Translation: CASSKPNYGYTF.

This clonotype was detected ten times or more. This chain connects TRBV10-3 to TRBJ1-4; D perhaps matches TRBD1 (6 bases). Trimming removed 3 bases from V and 9 bases from J, with 14 bases in between. Germline V gene lookup returns CDR1 ENHRY and CDR2 SYGVKD. The CDR3 totals 14 residues. CDR3 in DNA: TGTGCCATCAGTGAAACTAACAGGGACAAAAAACTGTTTTTT. This gives the protein CAISETNRDKKLFF.

This clonotype was observed at least ten times. The rearrangement joins TRBV12-3 or TRBV12-4 to TRBJ1-5, with D unclear. V was trimmed by 3 bases and J by 5 bases, leaving 14 bases between them. The CDR3 has 15 residues. CDR3 bases: TGTGCCAGCAGTTTTAACCCCTCGGGCGATCAGCCCCAGCATTTT. Protein sequence: CASSFNPSGDQPQHF.

Concerning this clonotype: This clone may be a read error of a much larger clone one base away. The chain recombines TRBV28 with TRBJ1-2; tentatively, D is TRBD1 (5 bases). The germline gives CDR1 MDHEN, CDR2 SYDVKM. The CDR3 runs 13 residues. CDR3 sequence: CASSLRGRDGYPF. As DNA, the CDR3 is TGTGCCAGCAGTTTACGCGGCAGGGACGGCTACCCCTTC.

This clonotype was counted a few times. The chain employs TRBV12-3 or TRBV12-4 and TRBJ2-7; 8 bases map to TRBD1. The CDR3 sequence is 15 residues long. The ends lost 2 bases at V and 1 base at J; junction bases unmatched: 4. In nucleotides, the CDR3 is TGTGCCAGCAGTTTACGGACAGGGTTTTCCTACGAGCAGTACTTC. Protein sequence: CASSLRTGFSYEQYF.

The chain joins TRBV2 to TRBJ2-2, with D possibly TRBD1 on 5 matching bases. The CDR3 spans 14 residues. Germline-derived CDR1 and CDR2 are SNHLY and FYNNEI. The V end lost 1 base, the J end lost 12 bases, and 15 bases lay between the germline ends. Here the CDR3 DNA reads TGTGCCAGCAGTGAAGGGACAAGGGCCGTGCAGCTGTTTTTT. It yields the protein CASSEGTRAVQLFF. Using reference TRBV2 and TRBJ2-2 for the parts outside the CDR3, the full variable domain is EPEVTQTPSHQVTQMGQEVILRCVPISNHLYFYWYRQILGQKVEFLVSFYNNEISEKSEIFDDQFSVERPDGSNFTLKIRSTKLEDSAMYFCASSEGTRAVQLFFGEGSRLTVL.

This clonotype was counted many times. V usage is TRBV5-1 and J usage is TRBJ2-1, with 7 bases matching TRBD2. CDR1 is SGHRS, CDR2 YFSETQ, per germline. This CDR3 is built from 14 residues. The trim removed 0 bases at V and 9 bases at J, leaving 6 bases unmatched. The DNA of the CDR3 is TGCGCCAGCAGCTTGGTGGGCGGGAGAGGTGAGCAGTTCTTC. Amino acids: CASSLVGGRGEQFF.

This clonotype has a count of ten or more. The chain links TRBV29-1 to TRBJ2-5, with 8 bases matching TRBD2. The germline V gene has CDR1 SQVTM and CDR2 ANQGSEA. Unmatched junction bases numbered 3, after V lost 5 bases and J lost 4 bases. The CDR3 has 12 amino acids. Here the CDR3 reads CSVFTSGETQYF. The DNA for the CDR3 is TGCAGCGTTTTTACTAGCGGAGAGACCCAGTACTTC.

This clonotype turned up a few times. V usage is TRBV18 and J usage is TRBJ2-3; D remains unclear. This CDR3 has 13 amino acids. Germline V lookup: CDR1 KGHSH, CDR2 LQKENI. The V end lost 4 bases, the J end lost 2 bases, and 7 bases lay between the germline ends. The CDR3 spells CASSLTLTDTQYF. The CDR3, as DNA: TGTGCCAGCTCACTAACACTCACAGATACGCAGTATTTT.

The chain has TRBV20-1 and TRBJ1-2; D ambiguous. Deletions cut 6 bases from V and 1 base from J, with 15 bases between. This CDR3 contains 14 residues. CDR1 DFQATT and CDR2 SNEGSKA come from the germline V gene (reference sequence). The CDR3 protein is CSAHTTGFNYGYTF. Written as DNA, the CDR3 is TGCAGTGCACACACCACGGGCTTTAACTATGGCTACACCTTC.

This clonotype has a count of ten or more. This rearrangement joins TRBV15 to TRBJ2-6, with 10 bases identical to TRBD1. V was clipped by 3 bases and J by 4 bases; unmatched bases: 6. Germline V gene sequence: CDR1 LNHNV, CDR2 YYDKDF (reference sequence). The length of the CDR3 is 17 residues. The CDR3 loop reads CATSRGQGLGGANVLTF. CDR3 bases: TGTGCCACCAGCAGGGGACAGGGGCTGGGGGGGGCCAACGTCCTGACTTTC.

This clonotype occurred a few times. This chain links TRBV19 with TRBJ2-5; TRBD1 agrees at 12 bases. This CDR3 has 16 residues. The germline V gene has CDR1 LNHDA and CDR2 SQIVND (reference sequence). V trimming: 3 bases; J trimming: 4 bases; junction bases outside the gene matches: 6. CDR3 bases: TGTGCCAGTAGTATCCGGGACAGGGGGCCGGGAGAGACCCAGTACTTC. Protein product: CASSIRDRGPGETQYF.

This clonotype was counted a few times. The chain recombines TRBV28 with TRBJ1-1, with D perhaps TRBD1 (6 bases). With 10 bases removed from V and 5 bases from J, the gap between germline ends came to 14 bases. Germline CDR1 is MDHEN and CDR2 is SYDVKM. There are 12 residues in the CDR3. The CDR3 sequence: CATSRGWTEAFF. The CDR3 DNA reads TGTGCCACCAGCAGGGGCTGGACTGAAGCTTTCTTT.

This clonotype was seen repeatedly, ten times or more. The rearrangement joins TRBV4-2 to TRBJ2-5; 12 nucleotides agree with TRBD2. The CDR3 length is 16 residues. Germline V lookup: CDR1 LGHNA, CDR2 YNFKEQ. V lost 0 bases, J lost 8 bases, and 7 bases stayed unmatched. CDR3 region: CASSQDFGLAGITQYF. The CDR3, as DNA: TGTGCCAGCAGCCAAGATTTCGGACTAGCGGGAATAACCCAGTACTTC.

This clonotype was detected a few times. This sequence joins TRBV19 and TRBJ2-7; D might be TRBD2 (5 bases). CDR1 LNHDA and CDR2 SQIVND come from the germline V gene (reference sequence). Trimming shortened V by 7 bases and J by 6 bases, and 19 bases separated the two germline ends. This CDR3 is built from 14 residues. CDR3 protein: CASKTVSSAGEQYF. CDR3 in DNA: TGTGCCAGTAAAACAGTCTCCTCGGCGGGCGAGCAGTACTTC.

This clonotype was seen at least ten times. The chain uses TRBV12-3 or TRBV12-4 and TRBJ2-2; no clear D. The CDR3 consists of 15 residues. Trimming cost V 2 bases and J 7 bases, with 14 bases left between them. Here the CDR3 DNA reads TGTGCCAGCAGTTTACAGTCACTCCCGGGCGGGGAGCTGTTTTTT. Translating it yields CASSLQSLPGGELFF.